The entry that follows covers one TCR beta chain sequence. This record belongs to a study of shared clonotypes between healthy human individuals. The assay was immunoSEQ multiplex PCR, and TCRdb's table has in-frame clones only and misses some. The repertoire has around 500,000 clones, 79% of them found once; the top ten carry approximately 12%. The ends were cut back, 0 bases at V and 0 bases at J, with 7 bases in the middle. CDR1 and CDR2 (germline): SGHAT, FQNNGV. The length of the CDR3 is 15 residues. This chain uses TRBV11-2 with TRBJ2-3, with a weak D call TRBD1 (5 bases). Material for sequencing was PBMCs. This receptor was taken from a woman aged 35 to 49 in good health. Some clones in this sample may be carry-over from other donors' samples. The CDR3 loop is CASSLDRASTDTQYF. The CDR3 region has the DNA TGTGCCAGCAGCTTAGACAGGGCTAGCACAGATACGCAGTATTTT.